The 9 T cell receptor beta chains below come from one sample, sequenced in a study of T cell responses to AZD1222 COVID-19 vaccine. Sequenced by immunoSEQ multiplex PCR; TCRdb stores in-frame clones only, minus some. The sample has roughly 80,000 clones, around 88% seen once. The material was peripheral blood, obtained 28 days after the second AZD1222 dose. These receptors came from an adult who received the AZD1222 COVID-19 vaccine.

This chain uses TRBV19 with TRBJ2-3; D perhaps matches TRBD1 (6 bases). Germline lookup yields CDR1 LNHDA and CDR2 SQIVND (reference sequence). V lost 5 bases to trimming and J lost 2 bases, with 14 bases between them. CDR3 length: 15 amino acids. The CDR3 is CASSPPWDNTDTQYF. The CDR3 DNA sequence: TGTGCCAGTAGTCCCCCCTGGGACAACACAGATACGCAGTATTTT.

The V gene is TRBV12-3 or TRBV12-4, the J gene TRBJ1-1, with 9 positions matching TRBD1. V lost 9 bases, J lost 5 bases, and 7 bases stayed unmatched. This CDR3 is built from 13 residues. CDR3 protein: CASSRGQGTEAFF. CDR3 nucleotides: TGTGCCAGTAGTAGGGGACAGGGAACTGAAGCTTTCTTT.

This chain uses TRBV10-3 with TRBJ1-5, with D uncertain. Germline V CDR1 and CDR2: ENHRY, SYGVKD. Trimming left V 7 bases short and J 7 bases short, with 17 bases between. The CDR3 consists of 14 residues. CDR3 in DNA: TGTGCCATCAATCCAGACCCGACCGGCCAGCCCCAGCATTTT. It codes for CAINPDPTGQPQHF.

The gene calls are TRBV6-2 or TRBV6-3 and TRBJ1-2; D unclear. The length of the CDR3 is 11 residues. Deletions cut 6 bases from V and 2 bases from J, with 4 bases between. The germline gives CDR1 MNHEY, CDR2 SVGEGT. The CDR3 protein is CASSINYGYTF. The CDR3 nucleotides read TGTGCCAGCAGCATCAACTATGGCTACACCTTC.

The rearrangement joins TRBV19 to TRBJ1-4; TRBD1 matches 12 bases. Germline values: CDR1 LNHDA, CDR2 SQIVND (reference sequence). The CDR3 consists of 13 residues. The ends lost 8 bases at V and 7 bases at J; junction bases unmatched: 2. The CDR3 here is CASGTGGGEKLFF. DNA of the CDR3: TGTGCCAGTGGGACAGGGGGCGGTGAAAAACTGTTTTTT.

In DNA form, the CDR3 reads TGTGCCAGCAGTTCTCTCGGCGGCGGCTACACCTTC. It specifies CASSSLGGGYTF. This chain connects TRBV12-3 or TRBV12-4 to TRBJ1-2; D remains ambiguous. The CDR3 spans 12 residues. V was trimmed by 4 bases and J by 8 bases, leaving 11 bases between them.

In this sample, this clone turned up once. The genes are TRBV12-5 and TRBJ2-2; the match to TRBD2 covers 8 bases. V shed 3 bases and J 7 bases; nucleotides not matched to a gene: 16. The germline CDR1 and CDR2 sequences are LGHNT and FRNRAP. This CDR3 has 18 amino acids. The CDR3 DNA reads TGTGCTAGTGGTTTCGGACCAGGTGGCGGGGGGTTTAGCGGGGAGCTGTTTTTT. Translation: CASGFGPGGGGFSGELFF.

Of note for this clone: Mismatch with germline at one junction end may stem from a read error. The rearrangement links TRBV7-7 to TRBJ2-5; D possibly matches TRBD1 or TRBD2 (5 bases each). The germline gives CDR1 SSHAT, CDR2 FNYEAQ (reference sequence). This CDR3 region has 13 residues. CDR3: CASSLGHQETQYF. The CDR3 nucleotides are TGTGCTAGCAGCTTGGGACACCAAGAGACCCAGTACTTC.

The chain recombines TRBV6-2 or TRBV6-3 with TRBJ2-3; D is uncertain. Germline CDR1 reads MNHEY; CDR2 reads SVGEGT. Trimming stripped 2 bases from V and 2 bases from J, with 14 bases between. The CDR3 has 16 residues. The DNA of the CDR3 is TGTGCCAGCAGTTACGGCCCAGAAGACAACACAGATACGCAGTATTTT. It encodes CASSYGPEDNTDTQYF.